This T cell receptor beta chain was captured in a study of blood T cell repertoires in COVID-19. Clones were read by immunoSEQ multiplex PCR, and TCRdb kept only the in-frame ones, dropping some. The sample has about 130,000 clones; approximately 80% are singletons. From germline, CDR1 is SGHAT and CDR2 FQNNGV. The CDR3 is 13 amino acids. V was cut by 1 base and J by 4 bases, with 7 bases left in between. The source of this sequence is a woman aged 55-70 years with acute or convalescent COVID-19. The sample consisted of peripheral blood. The chain couples TRBV11-2 to TRBJ1-2, with a weak D call TRBD1 (6 bases). CDR3 bases: TGTGCCAGCAGCTTAGGGGACACCTATGGCTACACCTTC. Translating it yields CASSLGDTYGYTF.